The entry below gives a single TCR beta chain sequence along with its context. The data were taken from a study of shared T cell receptors in the human thymus. Sequencing used immunoSEQ multiplex PCR; TCRdb keeps in-frame clones, though not all of them. The table records about 380,000 clones, approximately 95% of them present only once. Trimming at V came to 1 base and at J to 7 bases, leaving 12 bases not matched to a gene. Germline CDR1 and CDR2: SEHNR and FQNEAQ (reference sequence). The CDR3 runs 17 residues. The chain recombines TRBV7-9 with TRBJ2-2, with TRBD2 matching 7 bases. Input material: thymocytes. This sequence originates from a human donor. CDR3 amino acids: CASSLEWEGPPVGELFF. DNA of the CDR3: TGTGCCAGCAGCTTAGAGTGGGAGGGGCCTCCCGTCGGGGAGCTGTTTTTT.